This T cell receptor beta chain emerged from a study of OX40 agonist ivuxolimab in advanced cancers. Germline CDR1 SGHAT, CDR2 FQNNGV. The CDR3 has 16 residues. The V gene end was trimmed by 7 bases and the J gene end by 8 bases; junction bases not matched to a gene: 19. Only in-frame clones appear in the TCRdb table, and some are missing; sequencing was by immunoSEQ multiplex PCR. The profile shows some 81,000 clones, more than 70% of them singletons. This clone occurred a few times. This chain connects TRBV11-2 to TRBJ2-7; 8 bases are shared with TRBD1. The sequence derives from an adult with an advanced solid tumor such as melanoma, head and neck, liver or kidney cancer. The sample in question was CD4+ or CD8+ T cells sorted from blood, obtained in a trial of the OX40 agonist ivuxolimab. The CDR3 sequence: CASTRTSGTGSTQQYF. Here the CDR3 DNA reads TGTGCCAGCACCCGAACCTCCGGGACAGGCTCTACTCAGCAGTACTTC.